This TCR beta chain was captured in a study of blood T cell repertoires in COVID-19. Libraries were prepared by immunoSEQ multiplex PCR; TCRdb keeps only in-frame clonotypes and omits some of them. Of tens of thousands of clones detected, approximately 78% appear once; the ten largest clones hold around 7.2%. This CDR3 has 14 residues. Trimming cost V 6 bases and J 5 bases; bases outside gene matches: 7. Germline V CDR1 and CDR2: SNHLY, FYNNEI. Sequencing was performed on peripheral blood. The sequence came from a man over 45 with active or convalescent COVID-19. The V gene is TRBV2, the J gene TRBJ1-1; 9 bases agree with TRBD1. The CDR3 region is CASRPGQGFTEAFF. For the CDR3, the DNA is TGTGCCAGCAGGCCGGGACAGGGATTTACTGAAGCTTTCTTT.